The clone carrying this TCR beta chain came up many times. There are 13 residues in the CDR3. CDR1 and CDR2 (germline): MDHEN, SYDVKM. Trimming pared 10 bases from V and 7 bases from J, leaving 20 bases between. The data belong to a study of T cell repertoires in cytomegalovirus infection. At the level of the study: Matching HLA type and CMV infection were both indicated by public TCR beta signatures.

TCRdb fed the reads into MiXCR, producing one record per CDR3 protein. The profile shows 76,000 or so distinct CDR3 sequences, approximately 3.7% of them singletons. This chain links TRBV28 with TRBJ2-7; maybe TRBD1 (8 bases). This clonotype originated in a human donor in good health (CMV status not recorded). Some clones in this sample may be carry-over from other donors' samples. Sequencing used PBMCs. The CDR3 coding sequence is TGTGCCACATTACACGGACAGGGAGGGGAGCAGTACTTC. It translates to CATLHGQGGEQYF.